Below are 20 T cell receptor beta chains sequenced from a single sample in a study of cytomegalovirus exposure and HLA in healthy donors. Both 60 Vbeta primers and 13 Jbeta primers went into the PCR. Assay: immunoSEQ multiplex PCR; the TCRdb copy retains only in-frame clones and omits some. This repertoire includes fewer than 130,000 clones. Sequenced: PBMCs. Receptor source: a man aged 50 to 60 in good health and CMV-seronegative.

The V gene is TRBV4-3, the J gene TRBJ1-2, with 10 nucleotides matching TRBD1. From germline, CDR1 is LGHNA and CDR2 YSLEER. V shed 2 bases and J 6 bases; nucleotides not matched to a gene: 3. The CDR3 is made up of 14 amino acids. CDR3 sequence: CASSQSGQGDGYTF. CDR3 nucleotides: TGCGCCAGCAGCCAATCCGGACAGGGGGATGGCTACACCTTC.

The chain combines TRBV6-5 with TRBJ1-6; 11 bases align to TRBD1. Germline V gene sequence: CDR1 MNHEY, CDR2 SVGAGI. This CDR3 is 16 amino acids long. Trimming cost V 2 bases and J 3 bases; bases outside gene matches: 0. CDR3 sequence reads: CASSYGTGGYNSPLHF. The CDR3 region has the DNA TGTGCCAGCAGTTACGGGACAGGGGGCTATAATTCACCCCTCCACTTT.

The V gene is TRBV25-1, the J gene TRBJ1-2, with TRBD1 identical over 8 bases. Germline loops: CDR1 MGHDK, CDR2 SYGVNS. The CDR3 contains 14 residues. With V trimmed by 4 bases and J by 6 bases, 7 bases remained unmatched. CDR3 loop: CASSAPGQADGYTF. Written as DNA, the CDR3 is TGTGCCAGCAGTGCCCCGGGACAGGCCGATGGCTACACCTTC.

This sequence joins TRBV7-2 and TRBJ1-2, with 9 nucleotides matching TRBD1. This CDR3 is built from 15 residues. Germline loops: CDR1 SGHTA, CDR2 FQGNSA. Trimming took 0 bases from V and 6 from J; bases not matched to a gene: 5. CDR3 DNA sequence: TGTGCCAGCAGCTTAGCCGGGACAGGGTGGAATGGCTACACCTTC. It is translated as CASSLAGTGWNGYTF.

V usage is TRBV7-9 and J usage is TRBJ2-7; 13 bases are a match to TRBD2. The J segment lost 7 bases and the V segment lost 5 bases, leaving 11 bases of the junction unmatched. CDR1 is SEHNR and CDR2 is FQNEAQ in the germline V gene (reference sequence). CDR3 length equals 16 residues. As DNA, the CDR3 is TGTGCCAGCAGCGCAACCGGGACTAGCGGGACCCCGGAGCAGTACTTC. Translated, it gives CASSATGTSGTPEQYF. Using reference TRBV7-9 and TRBJ2-7 for the parts outside the CDR3, the full variable domain is DTGVSQNPRHKITKRGQNVTFRCDPISEHNRLYWYRQTLGQGPEFLTYFQNEAQLEKSRLLSDRFSAERPKGSFSTLEIQRTEQGDSAMYLCASSATGTSGTPEQYFGPGTRLTVT.

Written as DNA, the CDR3 is TGTGCCAGCAGCTTACACACAGATACGCAGTATTTT. This translates into CASSLHTDTQYF. The chain couples TRBV5-8 to TRBJ2-3; D is uncertain. The CDR3 loop spans 12 amino acids. The V end lost 2 bases, the J end lost 2 bases, and 3 bases lay between the germline ends. Germline V gene data show CDR1 as SGHTS and CDR2 as YDEGEE.

The chain couples TRBV7-2 to TRBJ2-6, with 7 bases aligning to TRBD2. This CDR3 is built from 13 residues. With V trimmed by 10 bases and J by 2 bases, 2 bases remained unmatched. The germline V gene encodes CDR1 SGHTA and CDR2 FQGNSA. DNA for the CDR3: TGTGCCACCGCGGGAGCTGGGGCCAACGTCCTGACTTTC. Its translation: CATAGAGANVLTF.

The CDR3 sequence is CASSAGQGAAGNTIYF. The CDR3 DNA reads TGTGCCAGCAGTGCTGGACAGGGGGCGGCAGGAAACACCATATATTTT. The J gene is TRBJ1-3, the V gene TRBV6-1, with 11 bases fitting TRBD1. Per the germline V gene, CDR1 is MNHNS and CDR2 is SASEGT. This CDR3 contains 16 residues. The trim removed 4 bases at V and 4 bases at J, leaving 6 bases unmatched.

The chain employs TRBV5-1 and TRBJ2-6, with TRBD1 matching over 10 bases. With V trimmed by 7 bases and J by 2 bases, 3 bases remained unmatched. Germline V gene sequence: CDR1 SGHRS, CDR2 YFSETQ. The CDR3 totals 15 residues. In DNA form, the CDR3 reads TGCGCCAGCGGAGGACAGGGGGCTGGGGCCAACGTCCTGACTTTC. It encodes CASGGQGAGANVLTF.

This chain uses TRBV25-1 with TRBJ1-6, with D unresolved. This CDR3 region has 11 residues. CDR1 is MGHDK and CDR2 is SYGVNS in the germline V gene. V dropped 7 bases and J dropped 10 bases, with 8 bases sitting between them. The CDR3 DNA reads TGTGCCAGCAACATATGCTCACCCCTCCACTTT. Its protein is CASNICSPLHF.

This chain uses TRBV30 with TRBJ2-2; 8 bases agree with TRBD1. This CDR3 is built from 19 residues. The V gene's germline CDR1 is GTSNPN and CDR2 SVGIG (reference sequence). The V segment lost 0 bases and the J segment 3 bases; nucleotides outside the gene matches: 15. The CDR3 DNA reads TGTGCCTGGAGTGTTTTTCTCCCGGGCCAGGGGGCCGACACCGGGGAGCTGTTTTTT. Amino acids: CAWSVFLPGQGADTGELFF.

J is TRBJ2-5 and V is TRBV9; D is undetermined. Between the trimmed V and J ends, which lost 4 bases and 1 base, there was a span of 8 bases. This CDR3 is built from 13 residues. From germline, CDR1 is SGDLS and CDR2 YYNGEE. This CDR3 is CASSPGAQETQYF. CDR3 sequence (DNA): TGTGCCAGCAGCCCTGGAGCCCAAGAGACCCAGTACTTC.

This chain uses TRBV7-2 with TRBJ1-6, with D possibly being TRBD1 (5 bases). This CDR3 is built from 14 residues. Germline V lookup: CDR1 SGHTA, CDR2 FQGNSA. V was cut by 5 bases and J by 8 bases, with 13 bases left in between. The CDR3 DNA reads TGTGCCAGCAGCCCAAACCAGGGTGATTCACCCCTCCACTTT. This codes for CASSPNQGDSPLHF.

The chain recombines TRBV27 with TRBJ2-3; 8 positions match TRBD1. Germline lookup yields CDR1 MNHEY and CDR2 SMNVEV (reference sequence). V gave up 6 bases and J gave up 2 bases; unmatched junction bases: 10. The CDR3 covers 16 residues. As DNA, the CDR3 is TGTGCCAGCAGCCACCCCCGACAGGGGTCCACAGATACGCAGTATTTT. This sequence encodes CASSHPRQGSTDTQYF.

The chain uses TRBV2 and TRBJ1-5; no clear D. V lost 3 bases and J 3 bases, leaving 9 bases between the germline ends. CDR1 SNHLY and CDR2 FYNNEI come from the germline V gene. This CDR3 region has 14 residues. The CDR3 sequence is CASSDRRNNQPQHF. The CDR3 DNA follows: TGTGCCAGCAGTGATAGGCGGAACAATCAGCCCCAGCATTTT.

The J gene is TRBJ2-5, the V gene TRBV4-2, with a possible D match to TRBD2 (5 bases). Germline lookup yields CDR1 LGHNA and CDR2 YNFKEQ. Trimming stripped 1 base from V and 9 bases from J, with 15 bases between. The CDR3 is made up of 14 amino acids. CDR3 DNA sequence: TGTGCCAGCAGCCAAGGAGGGCGGGCCATGGCCCAGTACTTC. It yields the protein CASSQGGRAMAQYF.

The gene calls are TRBV4-1 and TRBJ2-2; D is unresolved. This CDR3 has 18 residues. V was cut by 1 base and J by 1 base, with 16 bases left in between. The V gene's germline CDR1 is MGHRA and CDR2 YSYEKL. CDR3 protein: CASSQVLTPVKNTGELFF. The CDR3 DNA reads TGCGCCAGCAGCCAAGTCCTGACACCCGTCAAGAACACCGGGGAGCTGTTTTTT.

V and J are TRBV6-1 and TRBJ1-3, with D possibly TRBD1 on 5 matching bases. The CDR3 covers 14 residues. V was pared by 6 bases and J by 11 bases, with 20 bases between. Per germline, CDR1 MNHNS and CDR2 SASEGT. The CDR3 sequence: CASSQHDGGTAIYF. The DNA of the CDR3 is TGTGCCAGCAGCCAACACGACGGGGGAACGGCCATATATTTT.

The chain carries TRBV5-4 and TRBJ2-1; TRBD2 matches at 7 bases. Germline V gene lookup returns CDR1 SGHNT and CDR2 YYREEE (reference sequence). The CDR3 covers 16 residues. V lost 4 bases and J lost 2; bases outside the gene matches: 9. The CDR3 nucleotides are TGTGCCAGCAGCCCCTCCGGGACTAATACCTACAATGAGCAGTTCTTC. Amino acid sequence: CASSPSGTNTYNEQFF.

This sequence joins TRBV2 and TRBJ2-7; D is perhaps TRBD1 (6 bases). CDR3 length: 13 amino acids. Trimming removed 7 bases at V and 3 bases at J, with 13 bases between. Looked up from germline, CDR1 is SNHLY and CDR2 is FYNNEI. This CDR3 is CASNLETGYEQYF. The DNA of the CDR3 is TGTGCCAGCAACCTGGAGACAGGCTACGAGCAGTACTTC.